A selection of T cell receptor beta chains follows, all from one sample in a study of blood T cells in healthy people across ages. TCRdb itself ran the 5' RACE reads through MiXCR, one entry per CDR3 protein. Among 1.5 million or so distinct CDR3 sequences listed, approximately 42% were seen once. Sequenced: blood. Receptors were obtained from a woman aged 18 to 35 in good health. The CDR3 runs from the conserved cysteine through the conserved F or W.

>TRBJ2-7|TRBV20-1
CSAGQGANEQYF
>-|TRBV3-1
CASSPRASNEQYF
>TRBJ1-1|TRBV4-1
CASSQVGGGRDNTEAFF
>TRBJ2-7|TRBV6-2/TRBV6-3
CASRPSTGGGYEQYF
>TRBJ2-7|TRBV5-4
CASRQSGHSYEQYF
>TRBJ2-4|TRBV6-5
CASSSAENIQYF
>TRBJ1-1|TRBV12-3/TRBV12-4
CASSPMGVAIEAFF
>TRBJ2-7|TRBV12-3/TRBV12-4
CASKKGPAGYEQYF
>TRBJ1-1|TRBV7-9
CASSTSTGATEAFF
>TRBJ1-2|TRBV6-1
CASIIGDRTNYGYTF
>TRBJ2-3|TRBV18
CASSPPGLAVSTDTQYF
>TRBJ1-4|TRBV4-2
CASSQVEGQNEKLFF
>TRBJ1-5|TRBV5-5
CASSLGSWGSGNQPQHF
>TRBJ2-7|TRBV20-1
CSASGAGETVREQYF
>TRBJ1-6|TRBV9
CASSVDPGDNSPLHF
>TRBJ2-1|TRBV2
CASRNRDFYNEQFF
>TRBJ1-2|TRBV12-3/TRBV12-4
CASTLGQGVKYGYTF
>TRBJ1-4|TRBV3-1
CASSPTGIYNEKLFF
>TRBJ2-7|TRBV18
CASSPSFGGEQYF
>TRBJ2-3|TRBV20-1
CSAGLAGSTDTQYF
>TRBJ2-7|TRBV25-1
CASSEYYRGHEQYF
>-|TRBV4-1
CADSHDQQGALSYEQYF
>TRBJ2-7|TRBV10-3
CAISESGTVSSYEQYF
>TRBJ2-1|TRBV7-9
CAFHQLAVEQFF
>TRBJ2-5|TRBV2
CASNLAGETQYF
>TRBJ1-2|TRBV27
CASRALQGTYGYTF
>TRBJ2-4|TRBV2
CASSEPSGGTYF
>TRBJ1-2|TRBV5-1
CTSSLQDAQGYTF
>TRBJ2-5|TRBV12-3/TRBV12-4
CASTAGQGAETQYF
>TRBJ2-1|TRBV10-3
CAVSERGLAGNNEQFF
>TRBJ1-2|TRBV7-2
CASSSNLGDGYGYTF
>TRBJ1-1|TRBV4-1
CASSLKGGSVMNTEAFF
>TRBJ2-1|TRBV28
CTSSLEQGFYNEQFF
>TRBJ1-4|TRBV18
CASRPDRNEKLFF
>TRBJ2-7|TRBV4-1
CASSIDGLAGGRSYNEQYF
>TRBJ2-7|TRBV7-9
CASSRDTYYEQYF
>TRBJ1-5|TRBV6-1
CASSMSLGENQPQHF
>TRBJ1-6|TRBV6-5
CASSYGQDLNSPLHF
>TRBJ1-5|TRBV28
CASSLPEGGNQPPHF
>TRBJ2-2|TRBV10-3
CAIKATKNTGELFF
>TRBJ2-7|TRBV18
CASSPPTREQYEQYF
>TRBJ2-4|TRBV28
CASSLSPVRTLKNIQYF
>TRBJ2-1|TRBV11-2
CASTLLAGYNEQFF
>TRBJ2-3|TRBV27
CASSSPSGRWTDTQYF
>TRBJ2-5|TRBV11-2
CASSLWGTQETQYF
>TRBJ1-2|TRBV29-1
CSVPTGQINYGYTF
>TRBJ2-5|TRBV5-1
CASSPWGRSNEQYF
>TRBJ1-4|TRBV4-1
CASSQPGQGHEKLFF
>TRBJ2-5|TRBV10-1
CALLESVAGGQETQYF
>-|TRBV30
CAWSVLSGLEQYF
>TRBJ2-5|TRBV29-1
CSVEILRDRVEETQYF
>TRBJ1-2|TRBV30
CAWNVGQANYGYTF
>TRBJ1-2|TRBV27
CASSPQLLGGHGYTF
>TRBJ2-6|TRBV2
CASGTATSGANVLTF
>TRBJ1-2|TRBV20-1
CSARGGENYGYTF
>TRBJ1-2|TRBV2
CASSELKGFGYTF
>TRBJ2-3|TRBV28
CASSQLAAPKADTQYF
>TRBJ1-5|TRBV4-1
CASSQKESGQPQHF
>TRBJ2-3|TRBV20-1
CSARDSGLPDTQYF
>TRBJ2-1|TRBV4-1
CASSHSTREDEQFF